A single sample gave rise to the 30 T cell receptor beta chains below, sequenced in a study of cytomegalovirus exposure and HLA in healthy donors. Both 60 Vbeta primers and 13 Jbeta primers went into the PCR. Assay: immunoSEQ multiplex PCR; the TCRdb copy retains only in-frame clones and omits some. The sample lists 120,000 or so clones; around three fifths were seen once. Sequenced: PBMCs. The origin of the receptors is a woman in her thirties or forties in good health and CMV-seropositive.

In DNA form, the CDR3 reads TGTGCCAGCAGCGTAGCTCCGGGACACCAGTATGGCTACACCTTC. Encoded protein: CASSVAPGHQYGYTF. The chain joins TRBV9 to TRBJ1-2; tentative D call: TRBD1 (6 bases). Germline V gives CDR1 SGDLS, CDR2 YYNGEE. The CDR3 has 15 amino acids. V shed 0 bases and J shed 5 bases, with 14 bases lying between them.

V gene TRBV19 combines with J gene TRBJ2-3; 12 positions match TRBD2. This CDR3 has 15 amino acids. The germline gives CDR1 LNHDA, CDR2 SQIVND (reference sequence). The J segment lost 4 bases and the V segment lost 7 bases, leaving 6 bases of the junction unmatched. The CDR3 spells CASKPLAGGPDTQYF. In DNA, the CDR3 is TGTGCCAGTAAGCCACTAGCGGGAGGCCCAGATACGCAGTATTTT.

In DNA form, the CDR3 reads TGTGCCAGCAGTGCAGGACAGAAGAACACTGAAGCTTTCTTT. Amino acids: CASSAGQKNTEAFF. V gene TRBV28 combines with J gene TRBJ1-1; D may be TRBD1 (6 bases). This CDR3 is 14 amino acids long. CDR1 MDHEN and CDR2 SYDVKM come from the germline V gene. V lost 5 bases, J lost 1 base, and 11 bases lay in between.

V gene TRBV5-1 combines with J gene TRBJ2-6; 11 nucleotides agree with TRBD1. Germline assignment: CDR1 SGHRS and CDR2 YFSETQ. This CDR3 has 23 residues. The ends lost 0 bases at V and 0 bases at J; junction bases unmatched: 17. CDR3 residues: CASSLAAGTGGKKSNSGANVLTF. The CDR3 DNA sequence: TGCGCCAGCAGCTTGGCGGCCGGGACAGGGGGTAAGAAGTCAAACTCTGGGGCCAACGTCCTGACTTTC.

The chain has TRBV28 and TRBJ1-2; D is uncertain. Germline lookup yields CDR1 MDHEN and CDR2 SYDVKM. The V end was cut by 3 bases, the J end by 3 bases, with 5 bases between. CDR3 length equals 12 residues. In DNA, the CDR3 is TGTGCCAGCAGTTTCTCCGACTATGGCTACACCTTC. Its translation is CASSFSDYGYTF.

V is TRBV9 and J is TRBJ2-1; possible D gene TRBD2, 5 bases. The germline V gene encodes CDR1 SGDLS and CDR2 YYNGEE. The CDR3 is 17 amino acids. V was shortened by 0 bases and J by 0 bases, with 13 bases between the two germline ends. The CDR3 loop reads CASSVERTPSSYNEQFF. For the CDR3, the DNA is TGTGCCAGCAGCGTAGAACGGACTCCCAGCTCCTACAATGAGCAGTTCTTC.

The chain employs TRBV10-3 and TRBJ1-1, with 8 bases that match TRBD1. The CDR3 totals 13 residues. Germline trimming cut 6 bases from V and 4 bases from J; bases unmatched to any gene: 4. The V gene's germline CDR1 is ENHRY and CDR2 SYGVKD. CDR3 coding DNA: TGTGCCATCAGACAGGGGGGGGGCACTGAAGCTTTCTTT. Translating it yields CAIRQGGGTEAFF.

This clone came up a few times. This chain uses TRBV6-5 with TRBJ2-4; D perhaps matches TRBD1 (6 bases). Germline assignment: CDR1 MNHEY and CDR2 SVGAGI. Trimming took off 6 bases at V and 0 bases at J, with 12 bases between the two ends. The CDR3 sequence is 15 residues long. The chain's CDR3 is CASRPDSLAKNIQYF. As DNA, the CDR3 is TGTGCCAGCAGACCGGACAGCTTAGCCAAAAACATTCAGTACTTC.

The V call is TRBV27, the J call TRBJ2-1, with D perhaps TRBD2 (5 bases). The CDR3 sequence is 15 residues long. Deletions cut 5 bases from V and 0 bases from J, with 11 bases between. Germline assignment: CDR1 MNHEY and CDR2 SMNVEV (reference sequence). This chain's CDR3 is CASSPLGSSYNEQFF. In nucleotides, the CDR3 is TGTGCCAGCAGTCCGCTGGGGAGCTCCTACAATGAGCAGTTCTTC.

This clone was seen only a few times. The CDR3 loop is CSATGKDTQYF. The CDR3 nucleotides are TGCAGTGCGACGGGAAAAGATACGCAGTATTTT. The chain combines TRBV20-1 with TRBJ2-3, with D maybe TRBD2 (5 bases). The CDR3 is 11 amino acids. V gave up 6 bases and J gave up 5 bases, with 9 bases separating them. In germline, CDR1 is DFQATT, CDR2 SNEGSKA (reference sequence).

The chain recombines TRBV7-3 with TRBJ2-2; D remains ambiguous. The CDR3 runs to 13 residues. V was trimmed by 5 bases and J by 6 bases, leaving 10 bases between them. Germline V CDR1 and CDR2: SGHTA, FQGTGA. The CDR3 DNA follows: TGTGCCAGCAGCATACAGCCTGCCGGGGAGCTGTTTTTT. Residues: CASSIQPAGELFF.

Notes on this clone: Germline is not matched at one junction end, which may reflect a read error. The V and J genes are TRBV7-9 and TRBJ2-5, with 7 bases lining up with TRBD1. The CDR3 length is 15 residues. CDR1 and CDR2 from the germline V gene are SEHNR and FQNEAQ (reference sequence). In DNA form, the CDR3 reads TGTTCCAGCAGCCCTCTCGACAGGGCAAGAGAGACCCAGTACTTC. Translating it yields CSSSPLDRARETQYF.

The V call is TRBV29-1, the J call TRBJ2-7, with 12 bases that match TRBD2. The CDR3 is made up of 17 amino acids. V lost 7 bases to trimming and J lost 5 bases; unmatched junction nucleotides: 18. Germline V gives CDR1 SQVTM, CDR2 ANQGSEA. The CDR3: CSATQWTSGAEGNEQYF. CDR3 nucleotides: TGCAGCGCTACCCAGTGGACTAGCGGGGCAGAAGGGAACGAGCAGTACTTC.

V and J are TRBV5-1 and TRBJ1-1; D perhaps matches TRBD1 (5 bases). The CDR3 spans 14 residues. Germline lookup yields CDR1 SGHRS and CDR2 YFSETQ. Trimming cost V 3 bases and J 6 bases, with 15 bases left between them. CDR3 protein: CASSSLSLGAEAFF. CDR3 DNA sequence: TGCGCCAGCAGCTCCCTTTCGTTAGGGGCTGAAGCTTTCTTT.

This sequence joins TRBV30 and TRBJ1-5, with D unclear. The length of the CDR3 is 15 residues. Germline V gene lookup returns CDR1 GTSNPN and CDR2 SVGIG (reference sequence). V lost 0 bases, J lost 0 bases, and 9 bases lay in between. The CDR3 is CAWSVGRLSNQPQHF. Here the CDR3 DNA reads TGTGCCTGGAGTGTAGGGAGGCTTAGCAATCAGCCCCAGCATTTT.

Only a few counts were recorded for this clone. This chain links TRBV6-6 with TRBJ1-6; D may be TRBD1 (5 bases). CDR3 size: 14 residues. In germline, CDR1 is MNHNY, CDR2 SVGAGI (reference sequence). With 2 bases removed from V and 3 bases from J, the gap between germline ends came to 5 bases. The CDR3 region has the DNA TGTGCCAGCAGTTACGACAGCTATAATTCACCCCTCCACTTT. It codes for CASSYDSYNSPLHF.

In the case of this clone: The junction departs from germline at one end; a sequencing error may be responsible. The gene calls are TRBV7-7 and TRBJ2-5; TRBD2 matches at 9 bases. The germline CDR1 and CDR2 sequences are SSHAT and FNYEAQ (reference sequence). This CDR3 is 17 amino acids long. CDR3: CASSLDSGGLFQETQYF. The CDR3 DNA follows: TGTGCTAGCAGCTTAGATAGCGGGGGCCTCTTCCAAGAGACCCAGTACTTC.

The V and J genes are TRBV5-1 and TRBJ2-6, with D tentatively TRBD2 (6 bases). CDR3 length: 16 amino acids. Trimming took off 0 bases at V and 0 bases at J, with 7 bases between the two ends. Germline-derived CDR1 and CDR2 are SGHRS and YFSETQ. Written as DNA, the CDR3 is TGCGCCAGCAGCTTGGAGGGACTCTCTGGGGCCAACGTCCTGACTTTC. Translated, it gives CASSLEGLSGANVLTF. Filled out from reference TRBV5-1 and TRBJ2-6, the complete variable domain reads KAGVTQTPRYLIKTRGQQVTLSCSPISGHRSVSWYQQTPGQGLQFLFEYFSETQRNKGNFPGRFSGRQFSNSRSEMNVSTLELGDSALYLCASSLEGLSGANVLTFGAGSRLTVL.

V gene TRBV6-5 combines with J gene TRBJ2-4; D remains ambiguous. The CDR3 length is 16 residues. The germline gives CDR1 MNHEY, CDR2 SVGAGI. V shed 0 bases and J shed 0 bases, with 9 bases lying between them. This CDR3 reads CASSYSPAGAKNIQYF. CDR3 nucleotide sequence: TGTGCCAGCAGTTACTCGCCGGCAGGAGCCAAAAACATTCAGTACTTC.

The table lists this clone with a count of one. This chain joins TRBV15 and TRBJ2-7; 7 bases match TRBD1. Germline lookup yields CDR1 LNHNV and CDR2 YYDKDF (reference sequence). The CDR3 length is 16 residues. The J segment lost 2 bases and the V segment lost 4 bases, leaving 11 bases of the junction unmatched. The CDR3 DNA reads TGTGCCACCAGCACTTCCGGGACAGCACTCACCTACGAGCAGTACTTC. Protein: CATSTSGTALTYEQYF.

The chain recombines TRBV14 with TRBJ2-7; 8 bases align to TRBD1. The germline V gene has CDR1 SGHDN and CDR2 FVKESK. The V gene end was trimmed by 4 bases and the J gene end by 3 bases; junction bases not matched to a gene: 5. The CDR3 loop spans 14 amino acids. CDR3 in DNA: TGTGCCAGCAGCCTGCCAGGGGGCTACTACGAGCAGTACTTC. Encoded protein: CASSLPGGYYEQYF.

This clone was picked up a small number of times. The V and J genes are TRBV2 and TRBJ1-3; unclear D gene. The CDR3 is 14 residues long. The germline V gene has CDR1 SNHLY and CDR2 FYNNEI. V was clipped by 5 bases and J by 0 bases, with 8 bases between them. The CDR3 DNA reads TGTGCCAGCAGTAGAGATAACTCTGGAAACACCATATATTTT. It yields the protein CASSRDNSGNTIYF.

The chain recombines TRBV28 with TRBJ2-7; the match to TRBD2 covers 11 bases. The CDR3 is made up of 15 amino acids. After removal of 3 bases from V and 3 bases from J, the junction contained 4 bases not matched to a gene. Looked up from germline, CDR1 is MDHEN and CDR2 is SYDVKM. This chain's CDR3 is CASSFSSGRLYEQYF. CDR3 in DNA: TGTGCCAGCAGTTTCTCTAGCGGGAGGCTCTACGAGCAGTACTTC.

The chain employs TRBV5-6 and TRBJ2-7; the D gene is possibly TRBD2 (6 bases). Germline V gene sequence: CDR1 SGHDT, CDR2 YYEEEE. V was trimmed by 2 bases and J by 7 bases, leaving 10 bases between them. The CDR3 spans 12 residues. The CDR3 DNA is TGTGCCAGCAGCTTTGGGGCGGGGGAGCAGTACTTC. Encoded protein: CASSFGAGEQYF.

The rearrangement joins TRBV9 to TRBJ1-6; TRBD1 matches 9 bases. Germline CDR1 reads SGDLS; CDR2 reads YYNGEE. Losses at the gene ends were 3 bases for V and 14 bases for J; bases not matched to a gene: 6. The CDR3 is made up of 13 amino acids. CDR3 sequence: CASSADRGRSLHF. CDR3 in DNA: TGTGCCAGCAGCGCGGACAGGGGTAGATCCCTCCACTTT.

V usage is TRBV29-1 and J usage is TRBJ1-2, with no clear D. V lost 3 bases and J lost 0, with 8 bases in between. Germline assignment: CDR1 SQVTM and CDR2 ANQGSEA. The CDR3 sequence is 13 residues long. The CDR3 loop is CSVDVSSNYGYTF. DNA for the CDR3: TGCAGCGTTGATGTATCGTCTAACTATGGCTACACCTTC.

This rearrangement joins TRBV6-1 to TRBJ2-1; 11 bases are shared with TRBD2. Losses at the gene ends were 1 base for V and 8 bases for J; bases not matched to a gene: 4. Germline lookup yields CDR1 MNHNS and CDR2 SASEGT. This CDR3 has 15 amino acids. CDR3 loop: CASSEGSGGADEQFF. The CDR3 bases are TGTGCCAGCAGTGAAGGTAGCGGGGGGGCCGATGAGCAGTTCTTC.

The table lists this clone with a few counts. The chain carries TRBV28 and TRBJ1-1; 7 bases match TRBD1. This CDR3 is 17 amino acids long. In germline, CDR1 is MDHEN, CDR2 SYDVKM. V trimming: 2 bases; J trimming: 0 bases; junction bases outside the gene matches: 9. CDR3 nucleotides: TGTGCCAGCAGTTTAGAAGGCCCGGGACAGTTGAACACTGAAGCTTTCTTT. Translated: CASSLEGPGQLNTEAFF.

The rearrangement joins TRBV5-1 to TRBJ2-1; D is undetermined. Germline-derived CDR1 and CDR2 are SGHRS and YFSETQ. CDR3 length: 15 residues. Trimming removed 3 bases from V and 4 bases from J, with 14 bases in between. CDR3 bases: TGCGCCAGCAGCTCCTCTAGTCCCCTATACAATGAGCAGTTCTTC. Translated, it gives CASSSSSPLYNEQFF.

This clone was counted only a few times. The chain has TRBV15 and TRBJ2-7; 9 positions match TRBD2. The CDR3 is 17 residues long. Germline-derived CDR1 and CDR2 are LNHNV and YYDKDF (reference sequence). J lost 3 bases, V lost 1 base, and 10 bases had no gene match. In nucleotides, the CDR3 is TGTGCCACCAGCAGAGGTGGAGCGGGAGGCGATAGCTACGAGCAGTACTTC. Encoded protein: CATSRGGAGGDSYEQYF.